This T cell receptor (beta chain) appears in the sequencing data of a study of CD8 T cells in ankylosing spondylitis. This clonotype was seen once. From the 5' RACE reads, TCRdb called clonotypes with MiXCR, one entry per CDR3 protein. The sample lists roughly 230,000 distinct CDR3 sequences; 18% were seen once. V lost 1 base to trimming and J lost 5 bases; unmatched junction nucleotides: 7. This CDR3 comprises 15 residues. Germline CDR1 and CDR2: SGHAT and FQNNGV. The specimen sequenced was blood, either unsorted or a sorted T cell fraction (not recorded which). The TCR sequence derives from a male donor with ankylosing spondylitis or in good health (not recorded which). The V and J genes are TRBV11-2 and TRBJ2-5; TRBD2 agrees at 7 bases. The CDR3 DNA sequence: TGTGCCAGCAGCTTAGGTTGGGCGGGAGAGGAGACCCAGTACTTC. Translating gives CASSLGWAGEETQYF.